The rows below give T cell receptor beta chains drawn from one sample of a study of cytotoxic CD8 clonotypes in ibrutinib-treated CLL. Profiling relied on immunoSEQ multiplex PCR, and the TCRdb table lists in-frame clones only, not all of them. Of over 120,000 clones in the sample, 80% were seen once. Here the sequenced sample was PBMCs, taken after 36 months of ibrutinib treatment. The receptors were gathered from a human donor with chronic lymphocytic leukemia. The CDR3 runs from the conserved cysteine through the conserved F or W. Fields, in order: J gene, CDR3 length, D gene, clone size, V gene, CDR3 protein, CDR3 DNA. A D gene is named only where the DNA matches it firmly. A clone size is listed for some rows: how often the clone was seen (once, few, many), or a class if it is expanded.

TRBJ2-4,14,-,-,TRBV9,CASTEGDGSNIQYF,TGTGCCAGCACCGAGGGGGACGGTTCTAACATTCAGTACTTC
TRBJ2-6,14,-,-,TRBV5-1,CASTRLSGANVLTF,TGCGCCAGCACTAGACTCTCTGGGGCCAACGTCCTGACTTTC
TRBJ2-7,15,TRBD1,few,TRBV5-1,CASSHGGTGAYEQYF,TGCGCCAGCAGCCATGGTGGGACAGGGGCCTACGAGCAGTACTTC
TRBJ2-3,15,TRBD1,once,TRBV7-7,CASSTGTGGTDTQYF,TGTGCCAGCAGTACCGGGACAGGGGGCACAGATACGCAGTATTTT
TRBJ2-6,14,-,-,TRBV11-2,CASSLLIGANVLTF,TGTGCCAGCAGCCTCTTAATAGGGGCCAACGTCCTGACTTTC
TRBJ2-5,15,TRBD2,once,TRBV5-1,CASSLTGTRGETQYF,TGCGCCAGCAGCCTTACCGGGACTAGAGGGGAGACCCAGTACTTC
TRBJ1-5,15,TRBD1,-,TRBV19,CASSLGQGASQPQHF,TGTGCCAGTAGTTTAGGACAGGGGGCTTCACAGCCCCAGCATTTT
TRBJ2-5,18,-,-,TRBV7-6,CASSLAVSPSGGASPQYF,TGTGCCAGCAGCTTAGCGGTTTCCCCTAGTGGGGGCGCGAGTCCCCAGTACTTC
TRBJ2-3,15,TRBD2,-,TRBV28,CASSASGGGTDTQYF,TGTGCCAGCAGTGCCAGCGGGGGGGGCACAGATACGCAGTATTTT
TRBJ2-3,15,TRBD1,-,TRBV6-5,CASAAPDRGTDTQYF,TGTGCCAGCGCTGCCCCCGACAGGGGCACCGATACGCAGTATTTT
TRBJ2-3,14,TRBD1,-,TRBV11-3,CASSLTGYTDTQYF,TGTGCCAGCAGCTTGACAGGGTACACAGATACGCAGTATTTT
TRBJ2-7,17,-,-,TRBV1,CTSSLKGLAGRPYEQYF,TGCACCAGCAGCCTCAAGGGACTAGCGGGCCGACCCTACGAGCAGTACTTC
TRBJ2-2,15,-,-,TRBV11-2,CASSLLAAGTGELFF,TGTGCCAGCAGCTTATTAGCGGCCGGGACCGGGGAGCTGTTTTTT
TRBJ1-1,14,-,-,TRBV13,CASSLVPANTEAFF,TGTGCCAGCAGCTTAGTCCCGGCTAACACTGAAGCTTTCTTT
TRBJ2-7,14,-,-,TRBV4-1,CASSQTTGYYEQYF,TGCGCCAGCAGCCAGACCACAGGATACTACGAGCAGTACTTC
TRBJ1-1,13,TRBD1,-,TRBV15,CATSRARGAEAFF,TGTGCCACCAGCAGAGCCAGGGGGGCTGAAGCTTTCTTT
TRBJ2-5,15,TRBD2,-,TRBV11-2,CASRLFTGTRETQYF,TGTGCCAGCAGACTCTTTACCGGGACTAGGGAGACCCAGTACTTC
TRBJ2-7,15,-,-,TRBV6-1,CASSESPSGWNEQYF,TGTGCCAGCAGTGAGTCGCCTAGTGGCTGGAACGAGCAGTACTTC
TRBJ2-5,11,-,-,TRBV27,CASRGWETQYF,TGTGCCAGCAGGGGTTGGGAGACCCAGTACTTC
TRBJ2-2,15,TRBD2,-,TRBV6-1,CASSANSGGAGELFF,TGTGCCAGCAGTGCGAATAGCGGGGGGGCCGGGGAGCTGTTTTTT
TRBJ1-5,14,-,-,TRBV6-6,CASSYSSGSQPQHF,TGTGCCAGCAGTTACTCTTCCGGGTCTCAGCCCCAGCATTTT
TRBJ2-7,14,TRBD1,-,TRBV6-5,CASSSPGQRHEQYF,TGTGCCAGCAGTTCACCGGGACAGAGGCACGAGCAGTACTTC
TRBJ2-7,14,-,-,TRBV13,CASSSGAGSYEQYF,TGTGCCAGCAGCTCAGGGGCGGGCAGCTACGAGCAGTACTTC
TRBJ2-3,13,TRBD2,-,TRBV6-5,CASCAGVPDTQYF,TGTGCCAGCTGCGCGGGAGTTCCAGATACGCAGTATTTT
TRBJ2-7,11,-,-,TRBV20-1,CSAASAGQQYF,TGCAGTGCTGCTAGCGCGGGCCAGCAGTACTTC
TRBJ2-7,15,TRBD2,-,TRBV28,CASSPGLALFYEQYF,TGTGCCAGCAGTCCGGGACTAGCTTTATTCTACGAGCAATACTTC
TRBJ2-7,14,-,-,TRBV4-1,CASSRDLYIYERYF,TGCGCCAGCAGCAGGGACTTGTACATCTACGAGCGGTACTTC
TRBJ2-7,15,TRBD1,-,TRBV5-1,CASSLEQGATYEQYF,TGCGCCAGCAGCTTGGAACAGGGGGCCACCTACGAGCAGTACTTC
TRBJ1-1,14,-,-,TRBV10-3,CAISDQMGGGGAFF,TGTGCCATCAGTGATCAAATGGGCGGCGGTGGGGCTTTCTTT
TRBJ2-3,11,-,-,TRBV25-1,CASSEYDTQYF,TGTGCCAGCAGTGAATATGATACGCAGTATTTT
TRBJ2-7,13,-,-,TRBV7-9,CASSLISSYEQYF,TGTGCCAGCAGCTTAATAAGTTCCTACGAGCAGTACTTC
TRBJ2-7,14,TRBD1,-,TRBV6-1,CASRGGQGRYEQYF,TGTGCCAGCAGGGGGGGACAGGGGCGCTACGAGCAGTACTTC
TRBJ1-4,15,-,few,TRBV27,CASSLRPLRSEKLFF,TGTGCCAGCAGTTTACGGCCCCTCAGGAGTGAAAAACTGTTTTTT
TRBJ2-5,13,TRBD1,many,TRBV5-5,CASSSTGDGTQYF,TGTGCCAGCAGCTCGACAGGGGACGGGACCCAGTACTTC
TRBJ1-5,16,TRBD1,-,TRBV28,CASRAGTGVRFQPQHF,TGTGCCAGCAGGGCCGGGACAGGGGTACGATTTCAGCCCCAGCATTTT
TRBJ2-3,13,-,-,TRBV5-1,CASSKPSTDTQYF,TGCGCCAGCAGCAAGCCCAGCACAGATACGCAGTATTTT
TRBJ1-5,15,-,-,TRBV9,CASSVGDYSNQPQHF,TGTGCCAGCAGCGTAGGGGATTATAGCAATCAGCCCCAGCATTTT
TRBJ1-5,16,TRBD1,-,TRBV10-3,CAISVGGTGVNQPQHF,TGTGCCATCAGTGTAGGGGGGACAGGGGTCAATCAGCCCCAGCATTTT